This T cell receptor (beta chain) was recorded in a study of blood T cell repertoires in COVID-19. V shed 2 bases and J shed 9 bases, with 8 bases lying between them. The germline CDR1 and CDR2 sequences are MNHNS and SASEGT. The CDR3 spans 13 residues. Using immunoSEQ multiplex PCR, the repertoire was profiled, and TCRdb retains in-frame clones only, with some absent. The sample includes more than 350,000 clones, more than 70% of them seen just once. The sequenced sample consisted of peripheral blood. The clonotype was recovered from a woman younger than 45 with COVID-19, enrolled during active disease. This chain uses TRBV6-1 with TRBJ1-6; possibly TRBD1 for D (6 bases). The CDR3 protein is CASSEQGTSPLHF. The CDR3 bases are TGTGCCAGCAGTGAACAGGGGACTTCACCCCTCCACTTT.